This T cell receptor beta chain is from a study of PD-1 blockade in classical Hodgkin lymphoma. Findings of the study overall: Still unresolved is the cause of the repertoire differences, which may be disease activity or prior therapy. By C4D1, diversity of CD4+ TCRs had risen significantly, whereas that of CD8+ TCRs had not.

On this clone: The antigen is unknown.

Per germline, CDR1 SGHDT and CDR2 YYEEEE. The CDR3 is 16 amino acids. Trimming left V 2 bases short and J 1 base short, with 13 bases between. The method was immunoSEQ multiplex PCR; TCRdb's version includes in-frame clones alone and lacks a portion of them. Of more than 140,000 clones in the sample, 78% are singletons; the top ten hold 9.2%. All the patients suffered relapse after autologous stem cell transplantation, and brentuximab vedotin exposure differed. Reported best responses ranged across complete response, partial response or progressive disease. The receptor was isolated from a human donor with classical Hodgkin lymphoma. Sequencing used peripheral blood mononuclear cells (PBMCs), obtained before the second cycle of nivolumab. The genes are TRBV5-6 and TRBJ1-5; D call uncertain. The CDR3 DNA follows: TGTGCCAGCAGCTTTAGTGACACAGAAAGCAATCAGCCCCAGCATTTT. Translating gives CASSFSDTESNQPQHF.